This T cell receptor (beta chain) was identified during a study of human T cells and chemical hapten exposure. Unique molecular identifiers were attached to individual cDNA molecules during library preparation. A single record per CDR3 protein comes from TCRdb applying MiXCR to the RACE reads. The sample includes 120,000 or so distinct CDR3 sequences, 11% of them seen just once. In this sample, this clonotype turned up a few times. Antigen: not known. This CDR3 spans 16 amino acids. Germline V gene lookup returns CDR1 MNHNS and CDR2 SASEGT. Unmatched junction bases numbered 12, after V lost 6 bases and J lost 5 bases. Overall study findings and caveats: DPC sensitization left the count of TCRs above 1 in 1000 unchanged.

Stated time point: patch test 3, about 24 weeks after DPC sensitization. Treatment defined: therapeutic diphenylcyclopropenone sensitization with weekly scalp DPC. The TCR originated in a woman between 45 and 60 years old with alopecia areata. Some clones in this sample may be carry-over from other donors' samples. J is TRBJ2-3 and V is TRBV6-1; 9 bases are shared with TRBD2. Sequencing used whole blood, obtained in connection with sensitization to the hapten diphenylcyclopropenone (DPC). CDR3 coding DNA: TGTGCCAGCAGGGCCCTGGTAGCGGGAGACGGAGATACGCAGTATTTT. It translates to CASRALVAGDGDTQYF.